This TCR beta chain was sequenced in a study of early T cells in non-severe SARS-CoV-2 infection. Study as a whole: The input, bulk RNA from unsorted whole blood, was sequenced, and chains were unpaired.

Individual cDNA molecules each received unique molecular identifiers attached to them. MiXCR was run by TCRdb on the 5' RACE reads, yielding one entry per CDR3 protein. The sample holds around 27,000 distinct CDR3 sequences, roughly 7.2% seen once. This clonotype has at least ten counts. As yet, its antigen is unknown. Study conclusions and caveats: Matching results from VDJdb favored anti-spike CD8 responses, leaving private and CD4 specificities undetected.

CDR1 SNHLY and CDR2 FYNNEI come from the germline V gene. This CDR3 has 14 residues. Trimming took 4 bases from V and 1 from J, leaving 8 bases between them. The sequenced sample consisted of whole blood. This TCR was recovered from an adult who was a healthcare worker with PCR-confirmed SARS-CoV-2 infection or an uninfected control (not recorded which). The chain recombines TRBV2 with TRBJ1-5; D not certain. CDR3 DNA sequence: TGTGCCAGCAGTGTTACCATAAGCAATCAGCCCCAGCATTTT. Translated, it gives CASSVTISNQPQHF.